Included here is one TCR beta chain sequence, with context. Its antigen is currently not known. Within one base of it there is no much larger clone, and no base qualities were kept. Germline trimming: 5 bases from V, 7 bases from J; junction bases outside gene matches: 12. Inclusive of the bounding cysteine and phenylalanine, the CDR3 is 16 residues long. The retained sequence is limited to the CDR3, 48 bases, with the frame set at the first base. CDR1 and CDR2 are read off the germline V gene (reference sequence) as SEHNR and FQNEAQ. The data derive from a study of post-analysis software for immune sequencing data (dated by TCRdb to about 2015). Some background on the complete study: Recorded disease courses included relapsing-remitting, secondary progressive and progressive-relapsing multiple sclerosis, with some patients lacking subtype annotation. The patient repertoires were set against roughly eleven previously published healthy control repertoires from donors whose ages ranged from roughly 6 to 27 years. A subset of samples was prepared in parallel using single-end sample barcoding, then pooled and co-amplified after Illumina adapter ligation. Broad study findings and their caveats: The control group was slightly older than the multiple sclerosis patient group. Strong co-clustering of samples prepared in the same batch was shown by direct clustering with F measure, prompting a batch-effect correction. Roughly 5 TRBV segments, including TRBV5-6, TRBV5-1 and TRBV20-1, were significantly more frequent in patients than controls. Normalized Chao1 diversity was significantly lower in multiple sclerosis patients than controls, suggesting substantial peripheral T-cell clonal expansion.

To prepare the library, PCR was applied. The sequencer listed for this sample is Illumina HiSeq 2500. To reduce PCR and sequencing biases, unique molecular identifiers were incorporated into the TCR beta cDNA libraries. Some 500,000 cDNA molecules were obtained for every 1 to 10 million input T cells, so each molecule roughly corresponded to one T cell. Patient libraries were prepared and sequenced with the same protocol used for the earlier healthy control dataset. Samples belonging to the same batch were prepared together, multiplexed and sequenced on a shared HiSeq lane. The published analysis was carried out like this. Raw barcoded reads were processed with MIGEC, and single-read molecular identifier groups were discarded before consensus assembly and CDR3 extraction. Clonotype tables were post-analysed with VDJtools, and diversity was normalized by down-sampling all datasets to the smallest sample size. In repertoire overlap clustering, CDR3 amino acid sequences, but not nucleotide sequences, were matched to correct batch-related cross-sample contamination. The public reads were run again by TCRdb, first through fastp at Q25 and then through MiXCR, and only productive beta chains were kept. For every CDR3 protein sequence, its rows merge into one entry that carries the most common genes and DNA. None of the V and J calls come from the authors' own analysis; TCRdb made them. This sample lists 750,000 to 950,000 distinct CDR3 sequences; about 53% were detected once. Of the sample, roughly 4.4% is held by the ten largest clones.

To demonstrate the VDJtools post-analysis software, the study profiled TCR beta repertoires from the peripheral blood of 10 to 15 young patients with multiple sclerosis. The patients with multiple sclerosis were children and adolescents between roughly 6 and 17 years of age. The sequencing sample was made of blood. The V and J genes are TRBV7-9 and TRBJ1-1, with 11 bases aligning to TRBD1. The sequence derives from a girl aged 10 to 17 with multiple sclerosis. This receptor has the CDR3 CASSLTGGQGAFEAFF. The DNA sequence follows: TGTGCCAGCAGCCTGACCGGAGGACAGGGGGCGTTTGAAGCTTTCTTT. This CDR3, with the reference TRBV7-9 and TRBJ1-1 proteins standing in past its ends, gives the full variable domain DTGVSQNPRHKITKRGQNVTFRCDPISEHNRLYWYRQTLGQGPEFLTYFQNEAQLEKSRLLSDRFSAERPKGSFSTLEIQRTEQGDSAMYLCASSLTGGQGAFEAFFGQGTRLTVV.